This T cell receptor beta chain was identified during a study of shared clonotypes between healthy human individuals. Trimming took 2 bases from V and 3 from J; bases not matched to a gene: 7. Per the germline V gene, CDR1 is SGHAT and CDR2 is FQNNGV. The CDR3 consists of 15 residues. Profiling relied on immunoSEQ multiplex PCR, and the TCRdb table lists in-frame clones only, not all of them. The sample carries about 2,200,000 clones, about 93% recorded once. Naive CD8 cells lacked CD45RO and underwent positive selection for CCR7, leaving out terminally differentiated effector memory CD45RA+ cells. Free of recent acute infections or vaccinations, the donors were healthy HIV-negative adults.

This receptor was obtained from a young man in good health. Some clones in this sample may be carry-over from other donors' samples. This chain links TRBV11-2 with TRBJ2-7; TRBD1 aligns across 7 bases. Sequenced sample: naive CD8+ T cells from PBMCs. CDR3 protein: CASSLSPQGNYEQYF. The CDR3 DNA sequence: TGTGCCAGCAGCTTATCCCCACAGGGGAACTACGAGCAGTACTTC.